One sample yielded the 23 T cell receptor beta chains listed below, sequenced in a study of cytomegalovirus exposure and HLA in healthy donors. PCR was performed using 60 Vbeta and 13 Jbeta primers. Profiled with immunoSEQ multiplex PCR; TCRdb holds only in-frame clones, not every one. The sample contains some 150,000 clones, approximately 81% of which appear only once. Sequences were obtained from PBMCs. All receptors derive from a woman aged 50 to 60 in good health and CMV-seronegative.

The rearrangement links TRBV2 to TRBJ1-5; the D is unclear. This CDR3 is 15 amino acids long. Looked up from germline, CDR1 is SNHLY and CDR2 is FYNNEI. Deletions cut 6 bases from V and 1 base from J, with 13 bases between. The CDR3 DNA follows: TGTGCCAGCAGGATTGGAGGCGTCAGCAATCAGCCCCAGCATTTT. Protein product: CASRIGGVSNQPQHF.

The rearrangement links TRBV28 to TRBJ2-7, with 9 bases that match TRBD1. Germline CDR1 and CDR2: MDHEN and SYDVKM. This CDR3 region has 19 residues. The junction had 20 bases not matched to a gene; V was cut back by 4 bases and J by 4 bases. The CDR3 is CASSSIRDRVASAGYEQYF. CDR3 DNA sequence: TGTGCCAGCAGTTCAATCCGGGACAGGGTGGCTAGCGCTGGTTACGAGCAGTACTTC.

This chain connects TRBV7-9 to TRBJ1-1; TRBD1 aligns across 8 bases. V trimming: 4 bases; J trimming: 1 base; junction bases outside the gene matches: 5. Per the germline V gene, CDR1 is SEHNR and CDR2 is FQNEAQ (reference sequence). The CDR3 consists of 15 residues. The CDR3 loop is CASSSRQGPNTEAFF. CDR3 bases: TGTGCCAGCAGCTCAAGACAGGGGCCGAACACTGAAGCTTTCTTT.

V gene TRBV28 combines with J gene TRBJ1-1; 10 bases map to TRBD1. CDR1 and CDR2 (germline): MDHEN, SYDVKM. The junction had 3 bases not matched to a gene; V was cut back by 4 bases and J by 4 bases. The CDR3 extends over 14 amino acids. The CDR3 nucleotides read TGTGCCAGCAGTTCCGGGACAGGGGTCACTGAAGCTTTCTTT. Amino acids: CASSSGTGVTEAFF.

This sequence joins TRBV18 and TRBJ2-1, with a possible D match to TRBD2 (6 bases). Germline V gene data show CDR1 as KGHSH and CDR2 as LQKENI. V lost 3 bases and J 3 bases, leaving 12 bases between the germline ends. The CDR3 extends over 15 amino acids. CDR3: CASSPPVGLYNEQFF. The CDR3 nucleotides are TGTGCCAGCTCACCCCCGGTGGGACTCTACAATGAGCAGTTCTTC. Based on the CDR3 plus reference TRBV18 and TRBJ2-1, the full variable domain is NAGVMQNPRHLVRRRGQEARLRCSPMKGHSHVYWYRQLPEEGLKFMVYLQKENIIDESGMPKERFSAEFPKEGPSILRIQQVVRGDSAAYFCASSPPVGLYNEQFFGPGTRLTVL.

This rearrangement joins TRBV5-1 to TRBJ2-2; 13 bases agree with TRBD2. The trim removed 4 bases at V and 3 bases at J, leaving 9 bases unmatched. The germline gives CDR1 SGHRS, CDR2 YFSETQ. The CDR3 has 18 amino acids. In DNA form, the CDR3 reads TGCGCCAGCAGCCTGCGGACTAGCGGGAGTGGGGACACCGGGGAGCTGTTTTTT. Amino acids: CASSLRTSGSGDTGELFF.

Turning to this clone: Germline is not matched at one junction end, which may reflect a read error. This chain joins TRBV7-3 and TRBJ1-1; TRBD1 matches 7 bases. Germline V gives CDR1 SGHTA, CDR2 FQGTGA. The CDR3 is made up of 14 amino acids. DNA for the CDR3: TGTGCCAGCAAGACCGGACAGGAGAACGCTGAAGCTTTCTTT. It specifies CASKTGQENAEAFF. The complete variable domain, with remaining parts taken from reference TRBV7-3 and TRBJ1-1, reads GAGVSQTPSNKVTEKGKYVELRCDPISGHTALYWYRQSLGQGPEFLIYFQGTGAADDSGLPNDRFFAVRPEGSVSTLKIQRTERGDSAVYLCASKTGQENAEAFFGQGTRLTVV.

This clone is a singleton in its sample. The chain joins TRBV5-1 to TRBJ1-1; D possibly corresponds to TRBD1 (5 bases). This CDR3 comprises 15 residues. V lost 1 base and J 1 base, leaving 11 bases between the germline ends. CDR1 and CDR2 (germline): SGHRS, YFSETQ. CDR3 nucleotide sequence: TGCGCCAGCAGCTTGCTAGGGGCTGAGAACACTGAAGCTTTCTTT. It specifies CASSLLGAENTEAFF.

The count of this clone is one. V and J are TRBV7-2 and TRBJ1-3; D ambiguous. The CDR3 is made up of 15 amino acids. In germline, CDR1 is SGHTA, CDR2 FQGNSA. Trimming left V 1 base short and J 0 bases short, with 7 bases between. CDR3 in amino acids: CASSLGPSSGNTIYF. The CDR3 DNA is TGTGCCAGCAGCTTAGGTCCGAGCTCTGGAAACACCATATATTTT. Complete variable domain (other parts from reference TRBV7-2 and TRBJ1-3): GAGVSQSPSNKVTEKGKDVELRCDPISGHTALYWYRQSLGQGLEFLIYFQGNSAPDKSGLPSDRFSAERTGGSVSTLTIQRTQQEDSAVYLCASSLGPSSGNTIYFGEGSWLTVV.

The V gene is TRBV14, the J gene TRBJ2-3; D is uncertain. Trimming removed 8 bases from V and 3 bases from J, with 18 bases in between. The CDR3 length is 15 residues. The germline V gene has CDR1 SGHDN and CDR2 FVKESK. The CDR3 is CASSLPPGATDTQYF. The CDR3 DNA sequence: TGTGCCAGCTCCCTCCCGCCGGGTGCAACAGATACGCAGTATTTT.

This rearrangement joins TRBV4-1 to TRBJ2-3; 13 bases are a match to TRBD2. Germline-derived CDR1 and CDR2 are MGHRA and YSYEKL. The CDR3 has 16 residues. With V trimmed by 5 bases and J by 7 bases, 9 bases remained unmatched. As DNA, the CDR3 is TGCGCCAGCAGCGCAACCCAACTAGCGGGAGGGAATACGCAGTATTTT. Translation: CASSATQLAGGNTQYF.

The chain has TRBV5-8 and TRBJ2-5, with 9 bases matching TRBD2. CDR1 is SGHTS, CDR2 YDEGEE, per germline. The CDR3 runs to 14 residues. The V gene end was trimmed by 6 bases and the J gene end by 5 bases; junction bases not matched to a gene: 8. The CDR3 sequence: CASTVGTSGETQYF. CDR3 in DNA: TGTGCCAGCACAGTGGGAACTAGCGGGGAGACCCAGTACTTC. The whole variable domain, filled in from reference TRBV5-8 and TRBJ2-5, reads EAGVTQSPTHLIKTRGQQATLRCSPISGHTSVYWYQQALGLGLQFLLWYDEGEERNRGNFPPRFSGRQFPNYSSELNVNALELEDSALYLCASTVGTSGETQYFGPGTRLLVL.

V is TRBV19 and J is TRBJ1-5, with 7 nucleotides matching TRBD1. Germline trimming cut 4 bases from V and 2 bases from J; bases unmatched to any gene: 8. Germline V lookup: CDR1 LNHDA, CDR2 SQIVND (reference sequence). The CDR3 is made up of 16 amino acids. CDR3 coding DNA: TGTGCCAGTAGTACAACCGGGACAGCTCGCAATCAGCCCCAGCATTTT. Translated: CASSTTGTARNQPQHF.

V and J are TRBV5-4 and TRBJ2-3, with D perhaps matching TRBD2 (6 bases). The germline V gene has CDR1 SGHNT and CDR2 YYREEE (reference sequence). Trimming left V 4 bases short and J 10 bases short, with 16 bases between. There are 13 residues in the CDR3. CDR3 DNA: TGTGCCAGCAGCCCAGGAGGGTTTCAGGCGCAGTATTTT. The encoded protein is CASSPGGFQAQYF.

This clone has a single count. The J gene is TRBJ2-2, the V gene TRBV10-2; TRBD2 matches 9 bases. CDR1 and CDR2 from the germline V gene are WSHSY and SAAADI. Trimming at V came to 10 bases and at J to 0 bases, leaving 6 bases not matched to a gene. The CDR3 contains 15 residues. The CDR3 DNA reads as TGCGCCACCTCGATAGCGGGGGCGAACACCGGGGAGCTGTTTTTT. This encodes CATSIAGANTGELFF.

The chain is built from TRBV28 and TRBJ1-2, with 8 positions matching TRBD1. Trimming cost V 6 bases and J 1 base; bases outside gene matches: 4. Germline CDR1 and CDR2: MDHEN and SYDVKM. The CDR3 extends over 14 amino acids. CDR3 sequence: CASSSQGVNYGYTF. In nucleotides, the CDR3 is TGTGCCAGCAGCTCACAGGGGGTTAACTATGGCTACACCTTC.

J is TRBJ2-5 and V is TRBV7-2; 12 nucleotides agree with TRBD1. Germline-derived CDR1 and CDR2 are SGHTA and FQGNSA. The CDR3 runs to 18 residues. Unmatched junction bases numbered 15, after V lost 1 base and J lost 9 bases. CDR3 sequence: CASSLVQIWDRGRKAQYF. The DNA of the CDR3 is TGTGCCAGCAGCTTAGTCCAAATCTGGGACAGGGGGCGGAAGGCCCAGTACTTC.

This rearrangement joins TRBV29-1 to TRBJ1-4; D gene unclear. Germline V lookup: CDR1 SQVTM, CDR2 ANQGSEA. The ends were cut back, 7 bases at V and 2 bases at J, with 23 bases in the middle. The CDR3 contains 17 residues. CDR3 sequence (DNA): TGCAGCGGTCGGAGAGGGTCCCAGAGAGACACTAATGAAAAACTGTTTTTT. This codes for CSGRRGSQRDTNEKLFF.

This chain links TRBV5-1 with TRBJ1-1, with 9 bases that match TRBD1. Germline V gene sequence: CDR1 SGHRS, CDR2 YFSETQ. V was clipped by 3 bases and J by 4 bases; unmatched bases: 7. The CDR3 is 15 amino acids. CDR3 DNA: TGCGCCAGCAGCTCTAAGGGACAGGGCCCCACTGAAGCTTTCTTT. Residues: CASSSKGQGPTEAFF.

The chain is built from TRBV18 and TRBJ1-1; a weak D match, TRBD1 (6 bases). The CDR3 length is 14 residues. Germline CDR1 reads KGHSH; CDR2 reads LQKENI. Trimming removed 2 bases at V and 11 bases at J, with 18 bases between. The CDR3 bases are TGTGCCAGCTCACCATGGGAACAGGGAGCGGGGGCTTTCTTT. Protein sequence: CASSPWEQGAGAFF.

The V gene is TRBV6-5, the J gene TRBJ2-7; TRBD1 is a possible D gene (6 bases). The germline gives CDR1 MNHEY, CDR2 SVGAGI. The CDR3 consists of 15 residues. V lost 6 bases, J lost 2 bases, and 17 bases lay in between. This CDR3 reads CASRTTDSITYEQYF. Written as DNA, the CDR3 is TGTGCCAGCAGAACGACGGACAGCATAACCTACGAGCAGTACTTC.

This rearrangement joins TRBV29-1 to TRBJ2-7; TRBD2 might be the D (6 bases). The germline V gene has CDR1 SQVTM and CDR2 ANQGSEA. Trimming took 3 bases from V and 2 from J, leaving 17 bases between them. CDR3 size: 15 residues. The CDR3 reads CSVEGGVGRPYEQYF. The CDR3 nucleotides read TGCAGCGTTGAGGGAGGTGTTGGGAGACCCTACGAGCAGTACTTC.

This chain uses TRBV19 with TRBJ1-2; 9 bases fit TRBD1. The CDR3 extends over 14 amino acids. CDR1 is LNHDA and CDR2 is SQIVND in the germline V gene (reference sequence). V lost 6 bases, J lost 4 bases, and 6 bases stayed unmatched. The CDR3 DNA is TGTGCCAGTAGCATACAGGGGGCCGGCTATGGCTACACCTTC. Amino acids: CASSIQGAGYGYTF.